Each of the 28 T cell receptor beta chains below was sequenced from the same sample in a study of blood T cell repertoires in COVID-19. Sequencing used immunoSEQ multiplex PCR; TCRdb keeps in-frame clones, though not all of them. This sample carries around 60,000 clones, 55% to 80% of them seen once, and the ten largest clones take 4% to 5.5%. The sample taken for sequencing was peripheral blood. The source is a woman between 65 and 79 years old with COVID-19, enrolled during active disease.

The chain links TRBV7-2 to TRBJ2-7; TRBD1 is a possible D gene (6 bases). The CDR3 totals 15 residues. V lost 5 bases to trimming and J lost 2 bases, with 16 bases between them. Germline V CDR1 and CDR2: SGHTA, FQGNSA. In nucleotides, the CDR3 is TGTGCCAGCAGCGCCCCAGGGGCCCTAACCTACGAGCAGTACGTC. It codes for CASSAPGALTYEQYV.

Sample share makes this clone medium-sized (0.01 to 0.1%). The rearrangement joins TRBV24-1 to TRBJ2-3, with D possibly TRBD2 on 5 matching bases. The V gene lost 4 bases and the J gene lost 3 bases, with 13 bases spanning the gap. The V gene's germline CDR1 is KGHDR and CDR2 SFDVKD. This CDR3 contains 15 residues. The CDR3 loop is CATSDPPAGTDTQYF. The CDR3 DNA is TGTGCCACCAGTGACCCCCCTGCGGGTACAGATACGCAGTATTTT.

CDR3 bases: TGTGCCACCGCCAATAGCGGAACCTACAATGAGCAGTTCTTC. Translated: CATANSGTYNEQFF. The J gene is TRBJ2-1, the V gene TRBV19; weak D call: TRBD2 (6 bases). V lost 10 bases and J lost 2, with 15 bases in between. CDR1 LNHDA and CDR2 SQIVND come from the germline V gene (reference sequence). The CDR3 is 14 amino acids.

This clone is medium-sized by share. Here the CDR3 DNA reads TGTGCCAGCTCGGACAGGGGGCTTAGGTCCCAGTACTTC. It translates to CASSDRGLRSQYF. The V and J genes are TRBV18 and TRBJ2-5, with TRBD1 matching over 11 bases. Germline V gene data show CDR1 as KGHSH and CDR2 as LQKENI. The CDR3 loop spans 13 amino acids. Trimming removed 6 bases from V and 9 bases from J; junction bases left unmatched: 6. Supplemented by reference TRBV18 and TRBJ2-5, the full variable domain reads NAGVMQNPRHLVRRRGQEARLRCSPMKGHSHVYWYRQLPEEGLKFMVYLQKENIIDESGMPKERFSAEFPKEGPSILRIQQVVRGDSAAYFCASSDRGLRSQYFGPGTRLLVL.

This sequence joins TRBV10-3 and TRBJ1-2; 7 bases line up with TRBD1. This CDR3 contains 15 residues. Germline loops: CDR1 ENHRY, CDR2 SYGVKD. With 3 bases clipped from V and 0 bases from J, the junction kept 4 bases outside the gene matches. Here the CDR3 DNA reads TGTGCCATCAGTGAAAGACAGGGATCTAACTATGGCTACACCTTC. Encoded protein: CAISERQGSNYGYTF.

Only a few counts were recorded for this clone. This chain links TRBV12-5 with TRBJ2-2; 11 bases are a match to TRBD2. Per the germline V gene, CDR1 is LGHNT and CDR2 is FRNRAP. The CDR3 consists of 15 residues. V lost 1 base and J lost 6; bases outside the gene matches: 1. The DNA for the CDR3 is TGTGCTAGTGGTTTGGGACTAGCGGGGTCCGGGGAGCTGTTTTTT. The encoded protein is CASGLGLAGSGELFF. The entire variable domain, with the rest obtained from reference TRBV12-5 and TRBJ2-2, is as follows: DARVTQTPRHKVTEMGQEVTMRCQPILGHNTVFWYRQTMMQGLELLAYFRNRAPLDDSGMPKDRFSAEMPDATLATLKIQPSEPRDSAVYFCASGLGLAGSGELFFGEGSRLTVL.

The CDR3 region is CASSGSGTGTSPLHF. As DNA, the CDR3 is TGTGCCAGCAGTGGATCCGGGACAGGGACTTCACCCCTCCACTTT. The rearrangement joins TRBV6-2 or TRBV6-3 to TRBJ1-6; 9 nucleotides agree with TRBD1. V was pared by 5 bases and J by 9 bases, with 8 bases of the junction left unmatched. The CDR3 has 15 amino acids. Per the germline V gene, CDR1 is MNHEY and CDR2 is SVGEGT.

This rearrangement joins TRBV19 to TRBJ2-7, with 10 positions matching TRBD2. V dropped 3 bases and J dropped 5; count of bases not matched to a gene: 7. The CDR3 has 15 amino acids. Germline V gene lookup returns CDR1 LNHDA and CDR2 SQIVND (reference sequence). As DNA, the CDR3 is TGTGCCAGTAGTATGTCCCTAGCGGGAGCCGACGAGCAGTACGTC. Protein sequence: CASSMSLAGADEQYV.

The rearrangement uses TRBV6-6 and TRBJ1-4; D unclear. This CDR3 region has 12 residues. Germline V gene data show CDR1 as MNHNY and CDR2 as SVGAGI (reference sequence). V gave up 5 bases and J gave up 6 bases, with 7 bases separating them. Here the CDR3 reads CASSTTDEKLFF. The CDR3 DNA is TGTGCCAGCAGTACTACGGATGAAAAACTGTTTTTT.

This clone was seen a single time. The chain combines TRBV3-1 (or the pseudogene TRBV3-2) with TRBJ2-3, with TRBD2 identical over 8 bases. Per the germline V gene, CDR1 is LGHDT and CDR2 is YNNKEL (reference sequence). CDR3 length equals 15 residues. V shed 4 bases and J 5 bases; nucleotides not matched to a gene: 8. CDR3 sequence reads: CASSPSGSIGDTQYF. Here the CDR3 DNA reads TGTGCCAGCAGCCCCAGCGGGAGCATTGGAGATACGCAGTATTTT.

V and J are TRBV7-2 and TRBJ2-3, with 7 bases that match TRBD1. This CDR3 has 15 amino acids. The V gene end was trimmed by 3 bases and the J gene end by 2 bases; junction bases not matched to a gene: 5. CDR1 is SGHTA and CDR2 is FQGNSA in the germline V gene. This chain's CDR3 is CASSFRDRNTDTQYF. The CDR3 DNA reads TGTGCCAGCAGCTTCCGGGACAGAAACACAGATACGCAGTATTTT.

This chain links TRBV27 with TRBJ2-1, with D maybe TRBD2 (6 bases). This CDR3 contains 15 residues. CDR1 and CDR2 from the germline V gene are MNHEY and SMNVEV (reference sequence). With 5 bases removed from V and 4 bases from J, the gap between germline ends came to 15 bases. CDR3 bases: TGTGCCAGCAGTACTGCGGAGGGCGGGTACAATGAGCAGTTCTTC. Protein sequence: CASSTAEGGYNEQFF.

V is TRBV2 and J is TRBJ2-5, with 14 nucleotides matching TRBD2. Germline trimming cut 6 bases from V and 13 bases from J; bases unmatched to any gene: 13. Germline values: CDR1 SNHLY, CDR2 FYNNEI. CDR3 length: 15 residues. The CDR3 sequence is CASSPPGLAGESTYF. The CDR3 DNA follows: TGTGCCAGCAGCCCTCCGGGACTAGCGGGGGAGTCTACGTACTTC.

This chain uses TRBV29-1 with TRBJ2-5; the match to TRBD2 covers 13 bases. J lost 9 bases, V lost 6 bases, and 13 bases had no gene match. The CDR3 spans 15 residues. From germline, CDR1 is SQVTM and CDR2 ANQGSEA. The CDR3 coding sequence is TGCAGCGTCGAGACACTAGCGGGGGGGCTTGGGGCCCAGTACTTC. It codes for CSVETLAGGLGAQYF.

This clone has more than one count but fewer than ten. Other DNA sequences in the same sample also yield this CDR3. The rearrangement uses TRBV6-5 and TRBJ1-2, with D maybe TRBD1 (6 bases). Germline V gives CDR1 MNHEY, CDR2 SVGAGI. V lost 6 bases, J lost 6 bases, and 11 bases lay in between. This CDR3 region has 12 residues. CDR3 sequence: CASSPTGDGYTF. The DNA for the CDR3 is TGTGCCAGCAGCCCGACAGGAGATGGCTACACCTTC.

This chain joins TRBV19 and TRBJ1-4; maybe TRBD1 (6 bases). The CDR3 length is 15 residues. Germline V gene data show CDR1 as LNHDA and CDR2 as SQIVND (reference sequence). Trimming left V 5 bases short and J 6 bases short, with 16 bases between. The CDR3 DNA reads as TGTGCCAGTAGTCTACAGGGATCAGGGGATGAAAAACTGTTTTTT. Translating gives CASSLQGSGDEKLFF.

The CDR3 DNA sequence: TGCGCCAGCAGCTGGACGGGGTACGAGCAGTACTTC. Amino acids: CASSWTGYEQYF. V usage is TRBV5-1 and J usage is TRBJ2-7; possible D gene TRBD2, 5 bases. The CDR3 is 12 residues long. The germline V gene has CDR1 SGHRS and CDR2 YFSETQ. Trimming took 3 bases from V and 4 from J, leaving 8 bases between them.

The chain uses TRBV18 and TRBJ1-4, with 7 bases identical to TRBD1. The CDR3 covers 15 residues. V shed 3 bases and J 8 bases; nucleotides not matched to a gene: 9. Germline V gene sequence: CDR1 KGHSH, CDR2 LQKENI. The CDR3 nucleotides read TGTGCCAGCTCACCTACGACAGGGTTAGTCGAAAAACTGTTTTTT. Its protein product is CASSPTTGLVEKLFF.

The chain has TRBV6-2 or TRBV6-3 and TRBJ2-5; perhaps TRBD2 as D (6 bases). The CDR3 is made up of 14 amino acids. Per germline, CDR1 MNHEY and CDR2 SVGEGT. Trimming shortened V by 5 bases and J by 0 bases, and 10 bases separated the two germline ends. The CDR3 region is CASSPPGDQETQYF. CDR3 nucleotide sequence: TGTGCCAGCAGTCCCCCGGGGGACCAAGAGACCCAGTACTTC.

This sequence joins TRBV7-9 and TRBJ2-5, with 13 bases fitting TRBD2. CDR3 length: 15 amino acids. Germline V gene data show CDR1 as SEHNR and CDR2 as FQNEAQ (reference sequence). After removal of 5 bases from V and 5 bases from J, the junction contained 5 bases not matched to a gene. The CDR3 DNA sequence: TGTGCCAGCAGCCCCTGGACTAGCGGGAGTGAGACCCAGTACTTC. It translates to CASSPWTSGSETQYF.

The chain couples TRBV6-5 to TRBJ2-7, with a possible D match to TRBD1 (6 bases). The CDR3 runs to 13 residues. Per germline, CDR1 MNHEY and CDR2 SVGAGI. V was cut by 2 bases and J by 4 bases, with 9 bases left in between. The CDR3 loop is CASSYTQGYEQYF. The CDR3 DNA sequence: TGTGCCAGCAGTTACACTCAGGGGTACGAGCAGTACTTC.

V and J are TRBV4-3 and TRBJ1-1; no definite D call. The germline V and J ends were trimmed by 0 bases and 6 bases, with 8 bases remaining between them. This CDR3 comprises 13 residues. Germline-derived CDR1 and CDR2 are LGHNA and YSLEER. CDR3 amino acids: CASSQELPAEAFF. Here the CDR3 DNA reads TGCGCCAGCAGCCAAGAGTTACCAGCTGAAGCTTTCTTT.

This sequence joins TRBV19 and TRBJ1-4, with 7 positions matching TRBD1. The CDR3 has 14 residues. The ends lost 6 bases at V and 7 bases at J; junction bases unmatched: 8. CDR1 is LNHDA, CDR2 SQIVND, per germline (reference sequence). CDR3 in DNA: TGTGCCAGTAGGCCTACAGGGGCGGCTGAAAAACTGTTTTTT. Translating gives CASRPTGAAEKLFF. Based on the CDR3 plus reference TRBV19 and TRBJ1-4, the full variable domain is DGGITQSPKYLFRKEGQNVTLSCEQNLNHDAMYWYRQDPGQGLRLIYYSQIVNDFQKGDIAEGYSVSREKKESFPLTVTSAQKNPTAFYLCASRPTGAAEKLFFGSGTQLSVL.

V and J are TRBV7-6 and TRBJ2-2, with 9 bases matching TRBD1. With V trimmed by 7 bases and J by 7 bases, 13 bases remained unmatched. The germline V gene encodes CDR1 SGHVS and CDR2 FNYEAQ. CDR3 length: 16 residues. The CDR3 protein is CASTHRDRDFVGELFF. CDR3 sequence (DNA): TGTGCCAGCACCCACCGGGACAGGGATTTTGTCGGGGAGCTGTTTTTT.

There are a few counts of this clone. V is TRBV11-2 and J is TRBJ1-1, with no clear D. V was pared by 0 bases and J by 1 base, with 9 bases between. There are 15 residues in the CDR3. The germline CDR1 and CDR2 sequences are SGHAT and FQNNGV. CDR3 loop: CASSLDWRANTEAFF. The CDR3 DNA reads TGTGCCAGCAGCTTAGATTGGAGGGCGAACACTGAAGCTTTCTTT.

The chain combines TRBV10-3 with TRBJ2-7; D is ambiguous. This CDR3 has 14 amino acids. The V gene's germline CDR1 is ENHRY and CDR2 SYGVKD. Trimming took off 2 bases at V and 3 bases at J, with 11 bases between the two ends. The CDR3 region is CAISEGGSDYEQYF. Written as DNA, the CDR3 is TGTGCCATCAGTGAGGGTGGCAGTGACTACGAGCAGTACTTC.

The chain couples TRBV3-1 (or the pseudogene TRBV3-2) to TRBJ1-2; TRBD1 aligns across 7 bases. J lost 7 bases, V lost 4 bases, and 12 bases had no gene match. Germline loops: CDR1 LGHDT, CDR2 YNNKEL (reference sequence). The CDR3 runs 15 residues. The CDR3 is CASSPRTGPKVGYTF. CDR3 coding DNA: TGTGCCAGCAGCCCCCGGACAGGCCCAAAGGTTGGCTACACCTTC.

This clone was seen only a few times. The chain carries TRBV6-2 or TRBV6-3 and TRBJ2-1, with D tentatively TRBD1 (6 bases). The CDR3 loop spans 14 amino acids. V lost 0 bases to trimming and J lost 7 bases, with 10 bases between them. Per the germline V gene, CDR1 is MNHEY and CDR2 is SVGEGT. The CDR3 nucleotides read TGTGCCAGCAGTTACTCAGGGACATCAAATGAGCAGTTCTTC. Amino acids: CASSYSGTSNEQFF.